The rows below give T cell receptor beta chains drawn from one sample of a study of tumor and adjacent non-tumor tissue in lung cancer. TCRdb independently ran MiXCR on the multiplex PCR reads; one entry per CDR3 protein. The table lists under 140,000 distinct CDR3 sequences, around 82% of them singletons. The sequencing input was lung tumor tissue. The receptors originated from a man between 65 and 80 years old with non-small cell lung cancer. Both conserved end residues are part of each CDR3. Each record gives: clone size, J gene, D gene, V gene, CDR3 DNA, CDR3 protein. The D gene is left open where the match is weak. Not every row has a clone size; where given, it reads once, few, many or a size class.

NA	TRBJ1-1	NA	TRBV25-1	TGTGCCAACAGTGGTGGGCCGGGGCTAGGCTGGGACACTGAAGCTTTCTTT	CANSGGPGLGWDTEAFF
NA	TRBJ2-1	TRBD2	TRBV28	TGTGCCAGCAGCCTAGCGGGAGTGAACAGTGAGCAGTTCTTC	CASSLAGVNSEQFF
NA	TRBJ1-5	NA	TRBV5-5	TGTGCCAGCAGTTTGAATGGAGAGTTTGGGGTTAGCAATCAGCCCCAGCATTTT	CASSLNGEFGVSNQPQHF
NA	TRBJ2-7	NA	TRBV5-1	TGCACCAGCAGCTTCGGCACCTGGACCTACGGGCAGTACTTC	CTSSFGTWTYGQYF
once	TRBJ2-7	NA	TRBV20-1	TGCAGTGCCAAGGGGGTCCTGTACGAGCAGTATTTC	CSAKGVLYEQYF
once	TRBJ1-5	NA	TRBV4-1	TGCGCCAGCAGCCAGAGTAGCAGTATTTATAGCAATCAGTCCCAGCATTTT	CASSQSSSIYSNQSQHF
once	TRBJ1-2	NA	TRBV28	TGTGCCAGCGGATCGGGACATGGGGCGCGTGGCTACACCTTC	CASGSGHGARGYTF
NA	TRBJ1-2	TRBD1	TRBV11-2	TGTGTCAGCAGCCCGACAGGGGATACCTATGGCTACAGCTTC	CVSSPTGDTYGYSF
NA	TRBJ2-2	NA	TRBV5-4	TGTGCCGGTGAGGGAGTTGATTTT	CAGEGVDF
NA	TRBJ2-7	NA	TRBV20-1	TGCAGTGCTAGAGATTCCAGGTTTGCTAGCAGGTTAAAGACCTACGAGCAGTATTTC	CSARDSRFASRLKTYEQYF
once	TRBJ1-6	TRBD1	TRBV6-1	TGTGCCAGCAGGGGGGACAGCCGCGATAATTCACCCCTCCACTTC	CASRGDSRDNSPLHF
once	TRBJ1-5	NA	TRBV6-5	TGTGCCAGTAGTACCCGGGTGGGGGCAACGGCTCAGCCCCAGCATTTT	CASSTRVGATAQPQHF
once	TRBJ1-4	NA	TRBV6-5	TGTGCCAGTACATCTGGACGGGGGAGAGGTGAAAAACTGTTTTTT	CASTSGRGRGEKLFF
NA	TRBJ2-7	TRBD2	TRBV12-3/TRBV12-4	TGTGCCAGCAGTTTAGATTGGGGGGGACTGTACTACTATCAGTACTTC	CASSLDWGGLYYYQYF
NA	TRBJ2-5	TRBD2	TRBV11-3	TGTGCCAGGAACTTAGGTGTGGGGAGACTAGCGGAGACCCACTACTTT	CARNLGVGRLAETHYF
once	TRBJ2-6	NA	TRBV5-4	TGTGCCAGCAGCCCAGGGATGACTGGGGCCAACGTCCTGACTTTC	CASSPGMTGANVLTF
NA	TRBJ2-1	NA	TRBV4-1	TGCGCCATCAGCCAGAGGGCTCCGGGGGACTCCTACAATGAGCAATTCTTC	CAISQRAPGDSYNEQFF
NA	TRBJ2-1	NA	TRBV10-3	TGTGCTATCAAGGACGTTTCAGGCTACAATAAGCAGTCCTTC	CAIKDVSGYNKQSF
NA	TRBJ2-5	NA	TRBV28	TGTGCCAACAGTATCCGAGAGGCCCAAGAGATCCAGTATTTC	CANSIREAQEIQYF
NA	TRBJ2-7	TRBD2	TRBV4-2	TGTGCCAGGAGCCCACTGGGACTAGTGGGAGGAAAGGAGCAGTACTTC	CARSPLGLVGGKEQYF
once	TRBJ1-2	NA	TRBV4-1	TGCGCCAGCAACCAGTACGAGTGGGGGGATTTGGATGGCTACACCTTC	CASNQYEWGDLDGYTF
once	TRBJ2-6	NA	TRBV28	TGTGCCAGCAGTGAGACCTACTCTGGGGCCAACATTCTGACTTTC	CASSETYSGANILTF
NA	TRBJ1-5	NA	TRBV4-1	TGCGCCAGCGCCAAGTGTCTGATGGGGGATAGCAATCAGCCCCAGCATTTT	CASAKCLMGDSNQPQHF
many	TRBJ2-2	TRBD1	TRBV6-2/TRBV6-3	TGTGCCAGCAGTCCCGGGACAGGGGAGACCGGGGAGCTGTTTTTT	CASSPGTGETGELFF
many	TRBJ2-5	NA	TRBV5-4	TGTGCCAGCAGCTCCCTGGACAGCCAAGAGACCCAGTACTTC	CASSSLDSQETQYF
once	TRBJ2-5	NA	TRBV6-2/TRBV6-3	TGTGTCACTAGTTATCTCACAGAGACGGAGACCCAGTACTTC	CVTSYLTETETQYF
NA	TRBJ1-2	TRBD1	TRBV12-3/TRBV12-4	TGTGCCAGCAGTTCAAAACGGGGGACAGGGATACACTATGGCTACACCTTC	CASSSKRGTGIHYGYTF
NA	TRBJ2-7	NA	TRBV5-6	TGTGCCAGCAGACTAGGGGTCTACGAGCGGTGCTTC	CASRLGVYERCF
NA	TRBJ1-1	NA	TRBV20-1	TGTAATGCTAGATCCGAGTCTGGGGACACTGAAGCTTTCTTT	CNARSESGDTEAFF
NA	TRBJ1-1	TRBD1	TRBV11-2	TGTGCCAGCAGCCACCGGGACAGGACTATTGAAGCTTTCTTT	CASSHRDRTIEAFF
NA	TRBJ2-1	NA	TRBV5-1	TGCGCCAGCAACTTGGACTTCAAAAACAATGAGCAGTTCTTC	CASNLDFKNNEQFF
NA	TRBJ2-5	TRBD2	TRBV9	TGTGCCAGCAGCGCTAACGGGAGGGAGATAGGGGAGACCCAATACTTC	CASSANGREIGETQYF
NA	TRBJ1-1	TRBD1	TRBV6-5	TGTGCCAGCAGATCAAGACAGGGGGTATGGGCTTTCTTT	CASRSRQGVWAFF
NA	TRBJ2-7	NA	TRBV6-6	TGTGCCAGGGAACGCCCTGGGGGCGCTTCCTACGAGCAGTACTTC	CARERPGGASYEQYF
NA	TRBJ2-7	NA	TRBV30	TGTGCCCTTTATCCCGGGACCGGGCTCTCCTACGAGCGGTACTTC	CALYPGTGLSYERYF
NA	TRBJ2-1	NA	TRBV10-3	TGTGCCATCAGTTTCAATTCCTCGCGGGGTGGAACCTACAATGAGCAGTTCTTC	CAISFNSSRGGTYNEQFF
NA	TRBJ1-2	NA	TRBV29-1	TGCAGCGTTCTCCAGACGGTAGCCTGTGGCTATACCTTC	CSVLQTVACGYTF
NA	TRBJ2-1	NA	TRBV29-1	TGCAGCGCTGTGCGGAAGGGCACAAACAATGAGGAGTTCTTC	CSAVRKGTNNEEFF
NA	TRBJ1-5	NA	TRBV12-3/TRBV12-4	TGTGCCAGCAGTTTAGGGCCTTGGACGGGCAATCAGCCCCAGCATTTT	CASSLGPWTGNQPQHF
NA	TRBJ2-1	NA	TRBV6-8	TGTGCCAGCAGCCCAACTCGCCAGGGGTTCAAGGAGTTCTTC	CASSPTRQGFKEFF
once	TRBJ1-1	TRBD1	TRBV11-1	TGTGCCAGCAGCTTGGGGACAGGGGTCGTCAACACTGAAGTTTTCTTT	CASSLGTGVVNTEVFF
NA	TRBJ1-2	NA	TRBV12-3/TRBV12-4	TGTGCCAGCTCCGTGGGAGATGGCTACGCCTTC	CASSVGDGYAF
many	TRBJ2-7	NA	TRBV21-1	TGTGCCAGCAGCAAACGAAACCGGGTTGGTACGGAGCAGTACTTC	CASSKRNRVGTEQYF
NA	TRBJ1-2	TRBD1	TRBV5-6	TGTGACAGTAGCAGAATCGACAGGGCTAACTATGGCTACACCTTC	CDSSRIDRANYGYTF
NA	TRBJ2-1	NA	TRBV4-1	TGCGCCAGCAGCCAAGAAGCGGCTAGCAGGAGAGCAAATGAGCAGTTCTTC	CASSQEAASRRANEQFF
NA	TRBJ1-6	TRBD1	TRBV5-6	TGTGCCAGCAGTTTGGCTGGGGGACAGAATAATTTACCCCTCCACTTT	CASSLAGGQNNLPLHF
NA	TRBJ2-1	TRBD2	TRBV11-3	TGTGCTAGCAGCCTCCTATGGACTAGCAGGGGCTACAATGAGCACTTCTTC	CASSLLWTSRGYNEHFF
NA	TRBJ2-5	NA	TRBV20-1	TGCAGTGCTTGGAAGAAACTGGAAGAGACGCAGTACTTC	CSAWKKLEETQYF
NA	TRBJ1-6	NA	TRBV6-6	TGTGCCAGCAGTTACTCGGGCTTGAGTTCACCCCTCCACTTC	CASSYSGLSSPLHF
NA	TRBJ2-5	NA	TRBV10-2	TGTGCCACCCAGGGAGATGCAACGAGGAGTGGGGAGACCCAGTACTTC	CATQGDATRSGETQYF
NA	TRBJ2-1	NA	TRBV10-3	TGTACCATCAGCCACAAGGGGAACTCCTACAATGAGCAGTTCTTC	CTISHKGNSYNEQFF
NA	TRBJ2-2	NA	TRBV11-2	TGTGCCAGCAGCTGGAGTGCTGCCAGGGGCGCCGGGGAGCTGTTTTTT	CASSWSAARGAGELFF
NA	TRBJ2-2	TRBD1	TRBV6-5	TGTGCCAGCAGACCTTCAGGGGGACGGAACGGGGAGCTTTATTTT	CASRPSGGRNGELYF
NA	TRBJ1-3	NA	TRBV6-6	TGTGCCAGCGGTTACTCGGACGGAAACACCATATATTTT	CASGYSDGNTIYF
NA	TRBJ1-2	NA	TRBV28	TGTCCCAGCAGTGGCCCAGGGAAATATGGCTACACCTTC	CPSSGPGKYGYTF